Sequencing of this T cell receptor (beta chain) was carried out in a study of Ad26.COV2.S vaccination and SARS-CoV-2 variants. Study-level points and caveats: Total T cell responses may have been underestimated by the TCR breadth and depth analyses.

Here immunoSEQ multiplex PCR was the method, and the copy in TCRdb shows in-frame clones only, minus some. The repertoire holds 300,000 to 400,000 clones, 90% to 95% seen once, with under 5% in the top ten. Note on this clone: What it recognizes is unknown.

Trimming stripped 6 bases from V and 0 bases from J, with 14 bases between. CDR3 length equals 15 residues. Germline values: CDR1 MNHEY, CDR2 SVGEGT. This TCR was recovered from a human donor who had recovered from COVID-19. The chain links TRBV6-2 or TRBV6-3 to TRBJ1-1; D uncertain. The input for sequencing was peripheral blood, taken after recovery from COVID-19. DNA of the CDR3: TGTGCCAGCAGCCACCGCCTCCGGCTGAACACTGAAGCTTTCTTT. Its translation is CASSHRLRLNTEAFF.